A single sample gave rise to the 27 T cell receptor beta chains below, sequenced in a study of post-analysis software for immune sequencing data. Whole-study results and caveats: A few TRBV segments were significantly more frequent in patients than in controls. TRBV5-6, TRBV5-1 and TRBV20-1 were among these segments.

The antigens of these receptors remain unknown. The TCR beta cDNA libraries contained unique molecular identifiers. TCRdb analysed the PCR reads with MiXCR anew, one entry per CDR3 protein. The sample includes under 200,000 distinct CDR3 sequences, over 25% of them seen just once. Sequences were obtained from blood. The receptor set was obtained from a girl aged 2 to 17 with multiple sclerosis.

This clonotype has a count of ten or more. This rearrangement joins TRBV15 to TRBJ2-7; a weak D match, TRBD2 (5 bases). Germline V lookup: CDR1 LNHNV, CDR2 YYDKDF (reference sequence). V was pared by 3 bases and J by 0 bases, with 12 bases between. The CDR3 totals 15 residues. The CDR3 region has the DNA TGTGCCACCAGCAGTTATGAGGGATACTCCTACGAGCAGTACTTC. Translated: CATSSYEGYSYEQYF.

This clonotype was found many times. At one end, the junction sequence differs from germline, possibly due to a read error. V is TRBV29-1 and J is TRBJ2-3, with 7 bases fitting TRBD1. Germline assignment: CDR1 SQVTM and CDR2 ANQGSEA. CDR3 length equals 12 residues. CDR3: CSVVTGTDTQYF. CDR3 DNA sequence: TGCAGCGTTGTGACCGGGACAGATACACAGTATTTT.

As regards this clonotype: A much larger clone differs from this one at a single base, so this may be a read error. The chain is built from TRBV5-6 and TRBJ2-7, with D perhaps given as TRBD1 or TRBD2 (5 bases each). The CDR3 runs to 15 residues. Germline CDR1 SGHDT, CDR2 YYEEEE. V was pared by 4 bases and J by 6 bases, with 20 bases between. The CDR3 DNA reads as TGTGCCAGCAGCATCCTGGGGGACCGGCGCTCCGAGCAGTACTTC. It is translated as CASSILGDRRSEQYF.

V and J are TRBV5-5 and TRBJ2-2; tentatively, D is TRBD2 (6 bases). The CDR3 contains 15 residues. Germline V gene lookup returns CDR1 SGHKS and CDR2 YYEKEE (reference sequence). Trimming left V 2 bases short and J 6 bases short, with 14 bases between. This CDR3 reads CASSFGTPSSGELFF. Written as DNA, the CDR3 is TGTGCCAGCAGCTTCGGGACTCCAAGCTCCGGGGAGCTGTTTTTT.

The V call is TRBV12-3 or TRBV12-4, the J call TRBJ2-2; D gene unclear. The CDR3 has 14 residues. V shed 5 bases and J shed 5 bases, with 12 bases lying between them. CDR3 DNA: TGTGCCAGCAGTCCGACCGGTTGGACCGGGGAGCTGTTTTTT. It specifies CASSPTGWTGELFF.

This chain joins TRBV6-4 and TRBJ1-1; 9 nucleotides align to TRBD1. V shed 6 bases, J shed 5 bases, and the junction held 4 bases outside the gene matches. The germline CDR1 and CDR2 sequences are MRHNA and SNTAGT. This CDR3 is 13 amino acids long. The CDR3 protein is CASSVGTGTEAFF. The CDR3 nucleotides read TGTGCCAGCAGCGTCGGGACAGGGACTGAAGCTTTCTTT.

The chain is built from TRBV5-6 and TRBJ2-3, with D perhaps matching TRBD1 or TRBD2 (5 bases each). Deletions cut 4 bases from V and 4 bases from J, with 16 bases between. This CDR3 comprises 15 residues. CDR1 and CDR2 from the germline V gene are SGHDT and YYEEEE. The CDR3 coding sequence is TGTGCCAGCAGCCGACCTGGGACGTGGGCAGATACGCAGTATTTT. It codes for CASSRPGTWADTQYF.

Ten or more counts support this clonotype. The chain uses TRBV29-1 and TRBJ1-1; the match to TRBD1 covers 8 bases. Unmatched junction bases numbered 6, after V lost 6 bases and J lost 3 bases. The length of the CDR3 is 13 residues. Germline CDR1 SQVTM, CDR2 ANQGSEA. For the CDR3, the DNA is TGCAGCGTCTGTCCGACAGGGGACACTGAAGCTTTCTTT. Translated: CSVCPTGDTEAFF. Using reference TRBV29-1 and TRBJ1-1 for the parts outside the CDR3, the full variable domain is SAVISQKPSRDICQRGTSLTIQCQVDSQVTMMFWYRQQPGQSLTLIATANQGSEATYESGFVIDKFPISRPNLTFSTLTVSNMSPEDSSIYLCSVCPTGDTEAFFGQGTRLTVV.

This clonotype was seen many times. V gene TRBV7-9 combines with J gene TRBJ2-7; TRBD2 matches at 7 bases. This CDR3 has 13 residues. Looked up from germline, CDR1 is SEHNR and CDR2 is FQNEAQ (reference sequence). Trimming cost V 5 bases and J 6 bases; bases outside gene matches: 7. The CDR3 region has the DNA TGTGCCAGCAGCCCAGGCGGGAGCGGCGAGCAGTACTTC. It encodes CASSPGGSGEQYF.

About this clonotype itself: Being one base from a much bigger clone, this may be a read error. The chain uses TRBV15 and TRBJ2-5, with D possibly TRBD2 on 6 matching bases. The CDR3 length is 15 residues. The V gene's germline CDR1 is LNHNV and CDR2 YYDKDF (reference sequence). The CDR3 spells CATSRDRETTETQDF. The CDR3 bases are TGTGCCACCAGCAGAGATCGGGAGACTACCGAGACCCAGGACTTC.

The sample holds many counts of this clonotype. V is TRBV5-1 and J is TRBJ2-5; D is perhaps TRBD2 (7 bases). The germline gives CDR1 SGHRS, CDR2 YFSETQ. This CDR3 region has 17 residues. Trimming took off 1 base at V and 1 base at J, with 17 bases between the two ends. The CDR3, as DNA: TGCGCCAGCAGCTTGATGCCTGTAGGGGGGGGCCAAGAGACCCAGTACTTC. Translated, it gives CASSLMPVGGGQETQYF.

Regarding this clonotype: One end of the junction does not line up with germline, which may come from a read error. The CDR3 DNA is TGCGCCAGCAGCTTGCAGCGGGGCGAAACAGATGCGCAGTATTTT. Its translation is CASSLQRGETDAQYF. This chain links TRBV5-1 with TRBJ2-3; 7 nucleotides agree with TRBD2. Germline V gives CDR1 SGHRS, CDR2 YFSETQ. This CDR3 is 15 amino acids long.

This clonotype has just a few counts. J is TRBJ2-3 and V is TRBV7-2; no definite D call. From germline, CDR1 is SGHTA and CDR2 FQGNSA. V lost 4 bases and J 3 bases, leaving 11 bases between the germline ends. The length of the CDR3 is 14 residues. CDR3 nucleotides: TGTGCCAGCAGCTACCGGATTGGAACAGATACGCAGTATTTT. Translating gives CASSYRIGTDTQYF.

The V gene is TRBV20-1, the J gene TRBJ2-7, with D unclear. V was trimmed by 1 base and J by 4 bases, leaving 8 bases between them. The germline V gene has CDR1 DFQATT and CDR2 SNEGSKA (reference sequence). CDR3 length equals 12 residues. The DNA of the CDR3 is TGCAGTGCTAGAGTTGCCGGTTACGAGCAGTACTTC. It is translated as CSARVAGYEQYF.

The rearrangement uses TRBV12-3 or TRBV12-4 and TRBJ1-5; D is perhaps TRBD1 (5 bases). V was clipped by 4 bases and J by 3 bases, with 10 bases between them. The CDR3 covers 14 residues. In nucleotides, the CDR3 is TGTGCCAGCAGTTGGTGGGACTCCAATCAGCCCCAGCATTTT. This codes for CASSWWDSNQPQHF.

The chain carries TRBV5-1 and TRBJ1-1; no definite D call. V dropped 0 bases and J dropped 0 bases, with 15 bases sitting between them. The CDR3 is 17 amino acids. Germline-derived CDR1 and CDR2 are SGHRS and YFSETQ. The chain's CDR3 is CASSLEFLSLMNTEAFF. The CDR3 DNA follows: TGCGCCAGCAGCTTGGAGTTCTTGTCACTCATGAACACTGAAGCTTTCTTT.

This chain uses TRBV20-1 with TRBJ1-5; D is ambiguous. Looked up from germline, CDR1 is DFQATT and CDR2 is SNEGSKA (reference sequence). The CDR3 covers 17 residues. V gave up 6 bases and J gave up 4 bases, with 25 bases separating them. CDR3 amino acids: CSATGSATPVHNQPQHF. CDR3 DNA sequence: TGCAGTGCCACTGGGTCCGCCACACCGGTACATAATCAGCCCCAGCATTTT.

This rearrangement joins TRBV7-2 to TRBJ2-3; 8 positions agree with TRBD2. V gave up 7 bases and J gave up 5 bases; unmatched junction bases: 14. Germline CDR1 SGHTA, CDR2 FQGNSA. This CDR3 is built from 16 residues. CDR3 residues: CASTVSYGRAIDTQYF. CDR3 sequence (DNA): TGTGCCAGCACCGTTAGTTACGGGAGGGCCATAGATACGCAGTATTTT.

This clonotype was seen ten or more times. The rearrangement joins TRBV20-1 to TRBJ1-2; D unresolved. V was shortened by 0 bases and J by 5 bases, with 13 bases between the two germline ends. In germline, CDR1 is DFQATT, CDR2 SNEGSKA (reference sequence). The CDR3 extends over 14 amino acids. DNA of the CDR3: TGCAGTGCTAGAGATGGCATTCAGGAGTATGGCTACACCTTC. Encoded protein: CSARDGIQEYGYTF.

This clonotype was detected many times. The V call is TRBV12-3 or TRBV12-4, the J call TRBJ2-7; D is possibly TRBD2 (7 bases). This CDR3 comprises 17 residues. The V gene lost 6 bases and the J gene lost 3 bases, with 24 bases spanning the gap. CDR3 sequence reads: CASSLRSGEGVYYEQYF. The CDR3 DNA reads as TGTGCCAGCAGCCTAAGGTCAGGGGAGGGGGTTTACTACGAGCAGTACTTC.

This clonotype came up many times. The chain combines TRBV7-2 with TRBJ1-5; D is unclear. The CDR3 loop spans 13 amino acids. Trimming removed 3 bases at V and 7 bases at J, with 10 bases between. CDR1 and CDR2 from the germline V gene are SGHTA and FQGNSA. Written as DNA, the CDR3 is TGTGCCAGCAGCTTCGGTCGAGAGCAGCCCCAGCATTTT. It is translated as CASSFGREQPQHF. Supplemented by reference TRBV7-2 and TRBJ1-5, the full variable domain reads GAGVSQSPSNKVTEKGKDVELRCDPISGHTALYWYRQSLGQGLEFLIYFQGNSAPDKSGLPSDRFSAERTGGSVSTLTIQRTQQEDSAVYLCASSFGREQPQHFGDGTRLSIL.

The rearrangement uses TRBV9 and TRBJ1-6; 7 bases line up with TRBD1. The CDR3 runs 14 residues. Trimming took 6 bases from V and 7 from J; bases not matched to a gene: 7. CDR1 SGDLS and CDR2 YYNGEE come from the germline V gene. Here the CDR3 DNA reads TGTGCCAGCAAGAGTGGGACAGACAATTCACCCCTCCACTTT. Translation: CASKSGTDNSPLHF.

As for this clonotype: A clone one base away is much larger, so this may be a read error. This chain links TRBV27 with TRBJ2-5; no clear D. The CDR3 totals 13 residues. Germline CDR1 is MNHEY and CDR2 is SMNVEV (reference sequence). Trimming removed 6 bases from V and 11 bases from J, with 19 bases in between. Written as DNA, the CDR3 is TGTGCCAGCAGCGTAAACGACGGCAATGAGCAGTACTTC. It yields the protein CASSVNDGNEQYF.

At least ten counts were recorded for this clonotype. This chain links TRBV12-3 or TRBV12-4 with TRBJ2-1, with TRBD1 as a possible D gene (6 bases). This CDR3 is 15 amino acids long. The V gene lost 3 bases and the J gene lost 8 bases, with 17 bases spanning the gap. CDR3 sequence: CASSFLSLQGDEQFF. The CDR3 DNA reads as TGTGCCAGCAGTTTCCTTTCTCTACAGGGCGATGAGCAGTTCTTC.

This clonotype was recorded once. V gene TRBV7-2 combines with J gene TRBJ2-1, with 7 bases aligning to TRBD1. The V segment lost 5 bases and the J segment 9 bases; nucleotides outside the gene matches: 10. CDR3 size: 14 residues. In germline, CDR1 is SGHTA, CDR2 FQGNSA. CDR3: CASSDQTGLGEQFF. CDR3 nucleotides: TGTGCCAGCAGCGACCAGACAGGGCTCGGTGAGCAGTTCTTC.

In this sample, this clonotype turned up many times. The chain is built from TRBV7-9 and TRBJ2-1; 10 nucleotides agree with TRBD1. The J segment lost 7 bases and the V segment lost 5 bases, leaving 8 bases of the junction unmatched. Germline V gene lookup returns CDR1 SEHNR and CDR2 FQNEAQ (reference sequence). The CDR3 runs 15 residues. This chain's CDR3 is CASSQTGGLGNEQFF. The CDR3, as DNA: TGTGCCAGCAGCCAGACAGGGGGCCTGGGGAATGAGCAGTTCTTC.

As to this clonotype: This may be a read error, as it is one base from a much larger clone. The chain is built from TRBV6-5 and TRBJ2-1, with no clear D. Deletions cut 4 bases from V and 0 bases from J, with 10 bases between. The CDR3 extends over 15 amino acids. CDR1 MNHEY and CDR2 SVGAGI come from the germline V gene. CDR3 in amino acids: CASSWQISSYNEQFF. CDR3 DNA sequence: TGTGCCAGCAGTTGGCAGATCAGCTCCTACAATGAGCAGTTCTTC.